This is a list of T cell receptor beta chains from one sample in a study of CD4+ T cells in melanoma. TCRdb keeps only in-frame clones here, not all; method: immunoSEQ multiplex PCR. The sample has about 8,800 clones; around 70% are singletons. Material for sequencing was cells from a culture (not recorded whether cultured in vitro). These receptors were taken from a human donor with melanoma. Each CDR3 is given with its conserved first and last residue. A D gene is named only where the DNA matches it firmly. Expanded clones are given a class, and other clones once, few, many or no size at all.

CDR3 protein	CDR3 DNA	V gene	J gene	D gene	clone size
CASSYGGAGNGYTF	TGTGCCAGCAGTTACGGGGGTGCAGGGAATGGCTACACCTTC	TRBV6-5	TRBJ1-2	.	.
CASSQDDSTDTQYF	TGTGCCAGCAGCCAAGACGATTCGACAGATACGCAGTATTTT	TRBV3-1/TRBV3-2	TRBJ2-3	.	few
CASSPWLAVDTQYF	TGTGCCAGCAGCCCTTGGCTAGCGGTAGATACGCAGTATTTT	TRBV7-9	TRBJ2-3	TRBD2	.
CASSQDLADTQYF	TGCGCCAGCAGCCAAGATCTCGCAGATACGCAGTATTTT	TRBV4-1	TRBJ2-3	.	.
CASSLKETVSSGANVLTF	TGTGCCAGCAGCTTAAAAGAGACAGTAAGCTCTGGGGCCAACGTCCTGACTTTC	TRBV7-2	TRBJ2-6	.	.
CASSVVPLSTNTEAFF	TGTGCCAGCAGCGTAGTCCCTCTTTCCACGAACACTGAAGCTTTCTTT	TRBV9	TRBJ1-1	.	.
CASSLAGSYNEQFF	TGTGCCAGCAGCTTAGCGGGGTCCTACAATGAGCAGTTCTTC	TRBV11-1	TRBJ2-1	.	.
CASSLWGNGELFF	TGTGCCAGCAGTTTATGGGGGAACGGGGAGCTGTTTTTT	TRBV27	TRBJ2-2	.	.
CASSYSKGSNEKLFF	TGTGCCAGCAGTTACTCGAAGGGGAGTAATGAAAAACTGTTTTTT	TRBV6-5	TRBJ1-4	.	medium-sized
CASSVEQDSGNTIYF	TGTGCCAGCAGCGTAGAACAGGACTCTGGAAACACCATATATTTT	TRBV9	TRBJ1-3	.	.
CASSPRGDATYEQYF	TGTGCCAGCAGCCCGCGAGGGGATGCGACCTACGAGCAGTACTTC	TRBV9	TRBJ2-7	.	.
CASKGGKHGYTF	TGTGCCAGCAAGGGAGGGAAGCATGGCTACACCTTC	TRBV6-6	TRBJ1-2	.	once
CASSVQSYTGELFF	TGTGCCAGCAGCGTTCAGTCGTACACCGGGGAGCTGTTTTTT	TRBV9	TRBJ2-2	.	.
CASSLGPNYEQYF	TGTGCCAGCAGCTTAGGACCAAACTACGAGCAGTACTTC	TRBV7-6	TRBJ2-7	.	.
CASSDPETSGLTDTQYF	TGTGCCAGCAGCGATCCCGAGACTAGCGGCCTCACAGATACGCAGTATTTT	TRBV9	TRBJ2-3	TRBD2	.
CASSLTGRNYGYTF	TGTGCCAGCAGCTTAACCGGGCGCAACTATGGCTACACCTTC	TRBV5-4	TRBJ1-2	.	few
CASSTGVNQPQHF	TGTGCCAGCAGCACAGGGGTAAATCAGCCCCAGCATTTT	TRBV7-6	TRBJ1-5	TRBD1	.
CASSSTRTNTGELFF	TGCGCCAGCAGCTCCACTCGAACGAACACCGGGGAGCTGTTTTTT	TRBV5-1	TRBJ2-2	.	.
CASSQGVGANVLTF	TGTGCCAGCAGCCAGGGGGTCGGGGCCAACGTCCTGACTTTC	TRBV14	TRBJ2-6	.	.
CAWSVRGPFEQFF	TGTGCCTGGAGTGTAAGGGGCCCGTTTGAGCAGTTCTTC	TRBV30	TRBJ2-1	.	.
CASSRTSGDSYEQYF	TGCGCCAGCAGCCGGACTAGCGGGGACTCCTACGAGCAGTACTTC	TRBV5-1	TRBJ2-7	TRBD2	.
CASGLSGAPYGYTF	TGTGCTAGTGGTTTATCGGGGGCCCCCTATGGCTACACCTTC	TRBV12-5	TRBJ1-2	.	.
CASSLWGGVPQHF	TGTGCCAGCAGCTTGTGGGGGGGGGTACCCCAGCATTTT	TRBV5-6	TRBJ1-5	.	.
CSASRRSSTEAFF	TGCAGTGCTAGTCGGCGATCGAGCACTGAAGCTTTCTTT	TRBV20-1	TRBJ1-1	.	.
CASSQPRASYEQYF	TGCGCCAGCAGCCAACCCAGAGCCTCCTACGAGCAGTACTTC	TRBV4-1	TRBJ2-7	.	.
CASSLALSPEETQYF	TGCGCCAGCAGCTTGGCCCTCTCCCCAGAAGAGACCCAGTACTTC	TRBV5-1	TRBJ2-5	.	.
CASSPGNEAFF	TGTGCCAGCTCACCAGGAAATGAAGCTTTCTTT	TRBV18	TRBJ1-1	.	few
CASSPPGPNTEAFF	TGTGCCAGCTCACCGCCGGGCCCCAACACTGAAGCTTTCTTT	TRBV18	TRBJ1-1	.	.
CASSPHPDRVGEAFF	TGTGCCAGCAGCCCCCACCCGGACCGAGTCGGGGAAGCTTTCTTT	TRBV7-3	TRBJ1-1	.	.
CASRRDSNYGYTF	TGTGCCAGCAGGCGCGACAGTAACTATGGCTACACCTTC	TRBV6-6	TRBJ1-2	.	.
CASSLGDRVSYEQYF	TGCGCCAGCAGCTTGGGGGACAGGGTCTCCTACGAGCAGTACTTC	TRBV5-1	TRBJ2-7	TRBD1	.
CASSLTPLDNEQFF	TGTGCCAGCAGCTTAACGCCCCTAGACAATGAGCAGTTCTTC	TRBV7-3	TRBJ2-1	.	.
CATRTQNNYGYTF	TGTGCCACACGGACACAGAACAACTATGGCTACACCTTC	TRBV19	TRBJ1-2	.	.
CASSLQGGTGETQYF	TGTGCCAGCAGCCTACAGGGGGGAACCGGGGAGACCCAGTACTTC	TRBV4-2	TRBJ2-5	TRBD1	few
CASSWGYNQPQHF	TGTGCCAGCAGTTGGGGCTACAATCAGCCCCAGCATTTT	TRBV6-5	TRBJ1-5	.	.
CASSHLTYEQYF	TGTGCCAGCAGCCATCTCACCTACGAGCAGTACTTC	TRBV3-1/TRBV3-2	TRBJ2-7	.	.
CASSQEITGTGTGELFF	TGCGCCAGCAGCCAAGAAATCACCGGGACAGGGACCGGGGAGCTGTTTTTT	TRBV4-1	TRBJ2-2	TRBD1	.
CASSQVRGAGGYTF	TGCGCCAGCAGCCAAGTACGGGGGGCGGGGGGCTACACCTTC	TRBV4-1	TRBJ1-2	.	.
CSVERESSYNEQFF	TGCAGCGTTGAACGCGAAAGCTCCTACAATGAGCAGTTCTTC	TRBV29-1	TRBJ2-1	.	once
CACGDRGHSGANVLTF	TGTGCCTGTGGGGACAGGGGACACTCTGGGGCCAACGTCCTGACTTTC	TRBV30	TRBJ2-6	TRBD1	.
CASSHPSLGDTEAFF	TGTGCCAGCAGCCATCCTTCTTTAGGGGACACTGAAGCTTTCTTT	TRBV4-2	TRBJ1-1	.	.
CASAPGHGNSGANVLTF	TGTGCCAGTGCCCCGGGACACGGAAACTCTGGGGCCAACGTCCTGACTTTC	TRBV11-2	TRBJ2-6	.	.
CASSYLEETQYF	TGTGCCAGCAGTTACTTGGAAGAGACCCAGTACTTC	TRBV6-6	TRBJ2-5	.	.
CASRPRLLGVYEQYF	TGTGCCAGCAGACCCCGACTTTTGGGGGTCTACGAGCAGTACTTC	TRBV6-5	TRBJ2-7	.	.
CASSQGDESPLHF	TGTGCCAGCAGCCAAGGGGACGAATCACCCCTCCACTTT	TRBV3-1/TRBV3-2	TRBJ1-6	.	.
CASRDRGRGNTIYF	TGTGCCAGCCGCGACCGGGGACGAGGAAACACCATATATTTT	TRBV7-9	TRBJ1-3	.	.
CAISDWSGGTGELFF	TGTGCCATCAGTGACTGGTCCGGGGGCACCGGGGAGCTGTTTTTT	TRBV10-3	TRBJ2-2	.	.
CASSEDFSGELFF	TGTGCCAGCAGTGAAGATTTTTCCGGGGAGCTGTTTTTT	TRBV2	TRBJ2-2	.	.